A selection of T cell receptor beta chains follows, all from one sample in a study of cytomegalovirus exposure and HLA in healthy donors. Only in-frame clones appear in the TCRdb table, and some are missing; sequencing was by immunoSEQ multiplex PCR. The sample has some 150,000 clones, around 80% seen once. Specimen: PBMCs. The source of these receptors is a man aged 18 to 35 in good health and CMV-seropositive. The conserved cysteine and the conserved F or W are not part of the CDR3 here. Each record gives: J gene, clone size, CDR3 length, V gene, CDR3 protein. Clone size appears in some rows only: once, few, many, or a class for an expanded clone.

TRBJ1-1 | - | 11 | TRBV7-7 | ASSLGEDTEAF
TRBJ1-1 | - | 13 | TRBV6-5 | ASSYSSGRNTEAF
TRBJ1-1 | - | 16 | TRBV9 | ASSVVGVVGAGGTEAF
TRBJ2-7 | - | 13 | TRBV7-2 | ASSLWFPGNYEQY
TRBJ1-1 | few | 11 | TRBV27 | ALKGGWFAEAF
TRBJ2-5 | - | 12 | TRBV5-1 | ASSTGTSGGAQY
TRBJ1-5 | - | 13 | TRBV19 | ASSIDEYSNQPQH
TRBJ2-3 | - | 10 | TRBV27 | ASSSRDNTQY
TRBJ1-1 | - | 12 | TRBV6-5 | ASSYSGRGTEAF
TRBJ1-5 | - | 13 | TRBV6-1 | ASSVVGGGNQPQH
TRBJ2-7 | - | 13 | TRBV5-4 | ASSHRGPRLYEQY
TRBJ1-3 | - | 13 | TRBV13 | ASSRDRLSGNTIY
TRBJ2-7 | - | 13 | TRBV6-1 | ASSPMVGHLYEQY
TRBJ2-4 | - | 12 | TRBV6-1 | ASSAGGGKNIQY
TRBJ2-1 | - | 14 | TRBV11-3 | ASSPVGQSSYNEQF
TRBJ1-1 | - | 12 | TRBV11-2 | ASTFIARGTEAF
TRBJ1-1 | - | 11 | TRBV6-1 | ASSPRTVTEAF
TRBJ1-2 | - | 14 | TRBV6-5 | ASSYSINSRENGYT
TRBJ1-5 | - | 17 | TRBV4-2 | ASSQGGRVSGRNNQPQH
TRBJ1-5 | once | 13 | TRBV19 | ASSRDRALKQPQH
TRBJ2-2 | - | 13 | TRBV5-1 | ASTTGDRRTGELF
TRBJ2-4 | - | 14 | TRBV4-3 | ASSQDGGGPKNIQY
TRBJ2-1 | - | 9 | TRBV11-2 | ASSLGGAQF
TRBJ2-1 | - | 13 | TRBV5-1 | ASSLGSSGYNEQF
TRBJ2-5 | - | 9 | TRBV7-2 | ASSYGQTQY
TRBJ2-3 | - | 12 | TRBV27 | ATLSGRVADTQY
TRBJ2-5 | - | 13 | TRBV11-2 | ASSLVGQDQETQY
TRBJ2-7 | - | 14 | TRBV5-1 | ASSPQPGQGFHEQY
TRBJ2-5 | - | 12 | TRBV5-1 | ASSSQGREETQY